What follows are 4 T cell receptor beta chains derived from one specimen sequenced in a study of blood T cell repertoires in COVID-19. Repertoires were generated with immunoSEQ multiplex PCR, while TCRdb's copy carries only in-frame clones and drops some. The data contain around 270,000 clones, 84% of them seen just once; the ten biggest clones take up more than 1.5%. Sequenced sample: peripheral blood. Every receptor here comes from a woman between 40 and 50 years old who had recovered from COVID-19.

This chain connects TRBV10-3 to TRBJ2-3; 13 nucleotides agree with TRBD2. Germline V lookup: CDR1 ENHRY, CDR2 SYGVKD. V lost 10 bases, J lost 0 bases, and 7 bases stayed unmatched. The CDR3 has 16 amino acids. CDR3 residues: CATHVGLAGSTDTQYF. DNA of the CDR3: TGTGCCACCCACGTGGGACTAGCGGGGAGCACAGATACGCAGTATTTT.

The V and J genes are TRBV7-2 and TRBJ2-1; the match to TRBD2 covers 7 bases. Per the germline V gene, CDR1 is SGHTA and CDR2 is FQGNSA. The junction had 2 bases not matched to a gene; V was cut back by 4 bases and J by 8 bases. CDR3 size: 12 residues. The CDR3 nucleotides read TGTGCCAGCAGCTCCCGGGGGGATGAGCAGTTCTTC. Translating it yields CASSSRGDEQFF.

This clone was picked up one time. The V and J genes are TRBV15 and TRBJ1-3; D gene ambiguous. V was clipped by 0 bases and J by 0 bases, with 6 bases between them. The germline V gene encodes CDR1 LNHNV and CDR2 YYDKDF (reference sequence). The CDR3 has 15 amino acids. The CDR3 nucleotides are TGTGCCACCAGCAGAGATCAGATCTCTGGAAACACCATATATTTT. Its translation: CATSRDQISGNTIYF.

V gene TRBV19 combines with J gene TRBJ1-5; a weak D match, TRBD1 (5 bases). Trimming left V 3 bases short and J 4 bases short, with 19 bases between. The length of the CDR3 is 17 residues. The V gene's germline CDR1 is LNHDA and CDR2 SQIVND (reference sequence). The CDR3 region is CASSIRRGTWGNQPQHF. As DNA, the CDR3 is TGTGCCAGTAGTATCCGTCGGGGGACCTGGGGAAATCAGCCCCAGCATTTT.